Described below is a single T cell receptor (beta chain) sequence and its context. These data come from a study of blood T cell repertoires in COVID-19. Study-wide context: T cells, B-cell-depleted T cells, or PBMCs provided the cDNA or gDNA that served as material.

Per the study methods: The authors estimated nucleated cell counts from reference gene primer amplification. Produced via immunoSEQ multiplex PCR; TCRdb's table is partial and in-frame only. V and J calls plus clone size are reproduced from that table; the DNA served to infer D and trimming. Of 90,000 to 110,000 clones in the sample, 85% were seen once. This CDR3 comprises 16 residues. CDR1 SGHTA and CDR2 FQGNSA come from the germline V gene. Trimming shortened V by 0 bases and J by 3 bases, and 14 bases separated the two germline ends. This sequence originates from a man aged 50-60 years with acute or convalescent COVID-19. Input material: peripheral blood. The chain uses TRBV7-2 and TRBJ1-1, with D hard to call. CDR3 nucleotide sequence: TGTGCCAGCAGCTTAGCGTATGTCGGGGTGGACACTGAAGCTTTCTTT. The encoded protein is CASSLAYVGVDTEAFF. Full variable domain (missing parts from reference TRBV7-2 and TRBJ1-1): GAGVSQSPSNKVTEKGKDVELRCDPISGHTALYWYRQSLGQGLEFLIYFQGNSAPDKSGLPSDRFSAERTGGSVSTLTIQRTQQEDSAVYLCASSLAYVGVDTEAFFGQGTRLTVV.